Following are 29 T cell receptor beta chains from one sample sequenced in a study of beta chain features in type 1 diabetes. Of the isolated RNA, all was reverse transcribed, and so the sequenced material was expressed TCRB transcripts. Clones were read by immunoSEQ multiplex PCR, and TCRdb kept only the in-frame ones, dropping some. The table lists 150,000 or so clones, about 51% of them singletons, with 0.4% to 0.5% in the top ten. Sequenced input: Tregs from blood. These receptors were taken from a man aged 18 to 30 in good health.

CDR3: CACGQFHGYTF. The CDR3, as DNA: TGTGCCTGTGGACAGTTCCATGGCTACACCTTC. The J gene is TRBJ1-2, the V gene TRBV30; D may be TRBD1 (6 bases). The CDR3 runs to 11 residues. V lost 6 bases and J 6 bases, leaving 11 bases between the germline ends. Germline V gives CDR1 GTSNPN, CDR2 SVGIG (reference sequence). Together with reference TRBV30 and TRBJ1-2, the CDR3 gives the full variable domain: SQTIHQWPATLVQPVGSPLSLECTVEGTSNPNLYWYRQAAGRGLQLLFYSVGIGQISSEVPQNLSASRPQDRQFILSSKKLLLSDSGFYLCACGQFHGYTFGSGTRLTVV.

About this clone itself: At one end the junction does not follow the germline gene, possibly because of a read error. The chain links TRBV28 to TRBJ2-5; D perhaps matches TRBD2 (5 bases). Germline V gene lookup returns CDR1 MDHEN and CDR2 SYDVKM. The CDR3 is 14 amino acids. Written as DNA, the CDR3 is TGTGCCAGCAGTTTTTACGGACTCCAAGAGGCCCAGTACTTC. This encodes CASSFYGLQEAQYF.

This clone occurred a few times. The CDR3 DNA follows: TGTGCCAGTAGTAGGGCCGATCCTTTAGCCAAAAACATTCAGTACTTC. Translating gives CASSRADPLAKNIQYF. The chain couples TRBV19 to TRBJ2-4; D is uncertain. The CDR3 has 16 amino acids. Germline V gene data show CDR1 as LNHDA and CDR2 as SQIVND (reference sequence). The V and J ends lost 4 bases and 0 bases respectively, with 13 bases between them.

This clone was detected a few times. CDR3 in DNA: TGTGCCAGCAGCTTGACAGGGTTAACCTACAATGAGCAGTTCTTC. Encoded protein: CASSLTGLTYNEQFF. The chain couples TRBV7-2 to TRBJ2-1; TRBD1 aligns across 7 bases. J was trimmed by 2 bases and V by 3 bases; bases with no gene match: 4. This CDR3 comprises 15 residues. CDR1 SGHTA and CDR2 FQGNSA come from the germline V gene.

The rearrangement links TRBV28 to TRBJ2-1; 12 bases agree with TRBD2. CDR3 size: 15 residues. The germline V gene has CDR1 MDHEN and CDR2 SYDVKM. Trimming at V came to 7 bases and at J to 2 bases, leaving 3 bases not matched to a gene. Written as DNA, the CDR3 is TGTGCCAGCACTCTAGCGGGAGGGCCCTACAATGAGCAGTTCTTC. Translating gives CASTLAGGPYNEQFF.

The rearrangement links TRBV29-1 to TRBJ2-5; a weak D match, TRBD1 (6 bases). Germline V gene lookup returns CDR1 SQVTM and CDR2 ANQGSEA. The length of the CDR3 is 14 residues. V was shortened by 6 bases and J by 2 bases, with 16 bases between the two germline ends. The CDR3 nucleotides read TGCAGCGTCGCCGTGGACAGATGGCAAGAGACCCAGTACTTC. Amino acids: CSVAVDRWQETQYF.

The chain combines TRBV15 with TRBJ1-4; no firm D call. The CDR3 has 14 residues. V dropped 6 bases and J dropped 7 bases, with 15 bases sitting between them. The V gene's germline CDR1 is LNHNV and CDR2 YYDKDF (reference sequence). CDR3 coding DNA: TGTGCCACCAGTGACCGGGGTATAAGTGAAAAACTGTTTTTT. Residues: CATSDRGISEKLFF.

This clone was picked up a small number of times. This chain joins TRBV5-4 and TRBJ1-4; D is undetermined. The V gene's germline CDR1 is SGHNT and CDR2 YYREEE (reference sequence). V lost 1 base and J 5 bases, leaving 12 bases between the germline ends. The CDR3 extends over 15 amino acids. The CDR3 DNA reads TGTGCCAGCAGCTTGTTTTCACAGAGAAATGAAAAACTGTTTTTT. Its protein product is CASSLFSQRNEKLFF.

The CDR3 DNA is TGCAGCGTTGGCACCCAGAGCAATCAGCCCCAGCATTTT. It is translated as CSVGTQSNQPQHF. The chain has TRBV29-1 and TRBJ1-5; D is unclear. Germline CDR1 is SQVTM and CDR2 is ANQGSEA. V was cut by 4 bases and J by 1 base, with 8 bases left in between. The CDR3 sequence is 13 residues long.

This clone was seen only once. The chain employs TRBV6-6 and TRBJ2-7, with no clear D. The CDR3 loop spans 13 amino acids. Germline assignment: CDR1 MNHNY and CDR2 SVGAGI (reference sequence). Trimming left V 0 bases short and J 6 bases short, with 9 bases between. CDR3 sequence (DNA): TGTGCCAGCAGTTACTCGTCCCAGCGCGAGCAGTACTTC. Residues: CASSYSSQREQYF.

For the CDR3, the DNA is TGTGCCAGCAATCTATTAGAAAATCAGCCCCAGCATTTT. Protein: CASNLLENQPQHF. V usage is TRBV2 and J usage is TRBJ1-5, with D hard to call. V was clipped by 7 bases and J by 4 bases, with 11 bases between them. From germline, CDR1 is SNHLY and CDR2 FYNNEI. The length of the CDR3 is 13 residues.

As for this clone: Compared with germline, one end of the junction differs, possibly owing to a read error. The same CDR3 arises from other DNA sequences in this sample as well. The chain joins TRBV5-1 to TRBJ1-6, with 9 positions matching TRBD1. The germline V gene encodes CDR1 SGHRS and CDR2 YFSETQ. This CDR3 contains 14 residues. DNA of the CDR3: TGCGCCAGCAGCCTTCGGACAGGGGATTCCCCCCTCCACTTT. It encodes CASSLRTGDSPLHF. Full variable domain (outside the CDR3, taken from reference TRBV5-1 and TRBJ1-6): KAGVTQTPRYLIKTRGQQVTLSCSPISGHRSVSWYQQTPGQGLQFLFEYFSETQRNKGNFPGRFSGRQFSNSRSEMNVSTLELGDSALYLCASSLRTGDSPLHFGNGTRLTVT.

This chain connects TRBV28 to TRBJ1-1, with 12 positions matching TRBD1. From germline, CDR1 is MDHEN and CDR2 SYDVKM. This CDR3 spans 14 amino acids. V was clipped by 6 bases and J by 10 bases; unmatched bases: 9. DNA for the CDR3: TGTGCCAGCAGGGGGACAGGGGGCAGGTGGGGAGCTTTCTTT. Translating it yields CASRGTGGRWGAFF.

The chain has TRBV6-5 and TRBJ2-5; D is uncertain. The J call is uncertain, as TRBJ2-7 better fits the DNA end. CDR3 size: 11 residues. CDR1 and CDR2 (germline): MNHEY, SVGAGI. The CDR3 region is CASSYETEQYF. As DNA, the CDR3 is TGTGCCAGCAGTTACGAAACCGAGCAGTACTTC.

This sequence joins TRBV18 and TRBJ2-7; TRBD1 matches 9 bases. Germline loops: CDR1 KGHSH, CDR2 LQKENI. The CDR3 loop spans 16 amino acids. The V gene end was trimmed by 3 bases and the J gene end by 6 bases; junction bases not matched to a gene: 12. This CDR3 is CASSPQSGTGSGEQYF. DNA of the CDR3: TGTGCCAGCTCACCCCAATCCGGGACAGGGTCTGGCGAGCAGTACTTC.

This sequence joins TRBV10-3 and TRBJ1-6, with 8 bases lining up with TRBD1. The CDR3 is 13 amino acids. CDR1 and CDR2 (germline): ENHRY, SYGVKD. The trim removed 6 bases at V and 7 bases at J, leaving 2 bases unmatched. In nucleotides, the CDR3 is TGTGCCATCAGAGGGACAGGCAATTCACCCCTCCACTTT. It codes for CAIRGTGNSPLHF.

This chain connects TRBV6-5 to TRBJ2-3, with D possibly being TRBD1 (7 bases). V was clipped by 0 bases and J by 1 base, with 11 bases between them. The germline V gene has CDR1 MNHEY and CDR2 SVGAGI. The CDR3 runs to 16 residues. The CDR3 DNA reads TGTGCCAGCAGTTACTCGTGGAGGGGGCGCACAGATACGCAGTATTTT. Amino acids: CASSYSWRGRTDTQYF.

The chain couples TRBV28 to TRBJ2-2; a weak D match, TRBD1 (6 bases). The germline V gene has CDR1 MDHEN and CDR2 SYDVKM. The CDR3 extends over 15 amino acids. V was trimmed by 6 bases and J by 0 bases, leaving 11 bases between them. The CDR3 region is CASRTGTTNTGELFF. The CDR3 bases are TGTGCCAGCAGAACAGGGACAACGAACACCGGGGAGCTGTTTTTT.

This chain connects TRBV7-3 to TRBJ2-1; 8 bases line up with TRBD1. The germline CDR1 and CDR2 sequences are SGHTA and FQGTGA. This CDR3 is built from 12 residues. V trimming: 3 bases; J trimming: 8 bases; junction bases outside the gene matches: 0. CDR3: CASSLTGDEQFF. The CDR3 nucleotides are TGTGCCAGCAGCTTGACAGGGGATGAGCAGTTCTTC.

The chain has TRBV6-6 and TRBJ2-1, with TRBD1 as a possible D gene (6 bases). The CDR3 is made up of 12 amino acids. V was pared by 6 bases and J by 12 bases, with 15 bases between. Germline CDR1 reads MNHNY; CDR2 reads SVGAGI (reference sequence). The CDR3 coding sequence is TGTGCCAGCAGCCATAACAGGGAAGGGCAGTTCTTC. Protein sequence: CASSHNREGQFF.

DNA for the CDR3: TGTGCCAGCAGTCAACGCCGGACAGGGACGTATGGCTACACCTTC. Protein sequence: CASSQRRTGTYGYTF. J is TRBJ1-2 and V is TRBV6-6; 8 bases map to TRBD1. V gave up 5 bases and J gave up 5 bases; unmatched junction bases: 10. CDR3 length: 15 amino acids. The germline V gene has CDR1 MNHNY and CDR2 SVGAGI (reference sequence).

V usage is TRBV29-1 and J usage is TRBJ2-1, with D perhaps matching TRBD1 (6 bases). The CDR3 runs to 13 residues. Germline CDR1 is SQVTM and CDR2 is ANQGSEA. The V and J ends lost 7 bases and 0 bases respectively, with 10 bases between them. CDR3 nucleotide sequence: TGCAGCGCTACAGGGTACTCCTACAATGAGCAGTTCTTC. Translating it yields CSATGYSYNEQFF.

The CDR3 reads CAIDETGYGYTF. The DNA of the CDR3 is TGTGCCATCGATGAGACAGGATATGGCTACACCTTC. The chain recombines TRBV10-3 with TRBJ1-2, with D perhaps TRBD1 (6 bases). The CDR3 has 12 residues. The V and J ends lost 8 bases and 5 bases respectively, with 12 bases between them. The germline V gene has CDR1 ENHRY and CDR2 SYGVKD.

V is TRBV29-1 and J is TRBJ1-2; D perhaps matches TRBD1 (6 bases). The V and J ends lost 1 base and 8 bases respectively, with 11 bases between them. Germline V lookup: CDR1 SQVTM, CDR2 ANQGSEA. This CDR3 comprises 12 residues. In DNA form, the CDR3 reads TGCAGCGTTGAAGCCGGGGACACGGGCTACACCTTC. Protein: CSVEAGDTGYTF.

V usage is TRBV18 and J usage is TRBJ2-1; 14 nucleotides agree with TRBD2. Germline assignment: CDR1 KGHSH and CDR2 LQKENI. The junction had 0 bases not matched to a gene; V was cut back by 5 bases and J by 6 bases. The CDR3 spans 14 residues. The CDR3 nucleotides are TGTGCCAGCTCAGGGACTAGCGGGAGCAATGAGCAGTTCTTC. It encodes CASSGTSGSNEQFF.

The gene calls are TRBV4-2 and TRBJ2-1; 7 positions match TRBD2. V lost 0 bases and J lost 3; bases outside the gene matches: 14. Germline CDR1 reads LGHNA; CDR2 reads YNFKEQ. This CDR3 is 19 amino acids long. CDR3 sequence (DNA): TGTGCCAGCAGCCAAGATCGGTTAGTGGGGGGGGGTTACTACAATGAGCAGTTCTTC. Its translation is CASSQDRLVGGGYYNEQFF.

The rearrangement uses TRBV23-1 and TRBJ2-5, with TRBD1 matching over 7 bases. TRBV23-1 counts as an open reading frame of uncertain function. J was trimmed by 4 bases and V by 6 bases; bases with no gene match: 14. The CDR3 is 16 amino acids. DNA for the CDR3: TGCGCCAGCAGCCATGGACAGGCGTACTTGGCAGAGACCCAGTACTTC. Translation gives CASSHGQAYLAETQYF.

The V call is TRBV7-2, the J call TRBJ2-3, with 7 bases lining up with TRBD2. CDR3 length: 16 amino acids. Unmatched junction bases numbered 8, after V lost 2 bases and J lost 3 bases. Germline values: CDR1 SGHTA, CDR2 FQGNSA. This chain's CDR3 is CASSLHLAEITDTQYF. The CDR3 DNA reads as TGTGCCAGCAGCTTACACCTAGCGGAAATAACAGATACGCAGTATTTT.

The chain joins TRBV18 to TRBJ2-1, with 8 bases lining up with TRBD2. The CDR3 consists of 15 residues. Losses at the gene ends were 3 bases for V and 5 bases for J; bases not matched to a gene: 6. Germline V gene sequence: CDR1 KGHSH, CDR2 LQKENI. This CDR3 reads CASSPKRERHNEQFF. CDR3 sequence (DNA): TGTGCCAGCTCACCGAAGCGGGAGAGGCACAATGAGCAGTTCTTC.